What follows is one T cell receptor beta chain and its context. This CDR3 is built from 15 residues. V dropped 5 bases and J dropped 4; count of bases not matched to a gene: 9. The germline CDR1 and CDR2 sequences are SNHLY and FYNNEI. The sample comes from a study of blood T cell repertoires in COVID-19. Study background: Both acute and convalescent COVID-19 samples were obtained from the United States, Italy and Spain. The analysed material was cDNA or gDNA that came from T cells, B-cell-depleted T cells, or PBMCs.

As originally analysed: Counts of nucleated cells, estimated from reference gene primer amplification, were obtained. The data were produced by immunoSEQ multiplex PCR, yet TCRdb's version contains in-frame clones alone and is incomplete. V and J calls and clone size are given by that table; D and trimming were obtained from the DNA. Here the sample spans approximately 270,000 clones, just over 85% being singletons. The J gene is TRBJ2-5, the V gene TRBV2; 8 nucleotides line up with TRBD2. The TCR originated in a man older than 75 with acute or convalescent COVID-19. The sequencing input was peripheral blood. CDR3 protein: CASSPSGAGGETQYF. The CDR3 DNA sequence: TGTGCCAGCAGTCCCTCCGGGGCGGGGGGAGAGACCCAGTACTTC.